The 7 T cell receptor beta chains given below trace back to one sample, sequenced in a study of cytomegalovirus exposure and HLA in healthy donors. Some clones are missing from TCRdb's copy, which holds only in-frame ones; the method was immunoSEQ multiplex PCR. The sample carries around 160,000 clones, approximately 80% recorded once. The sequenced sample was PBMCs. The origin of the receptors is a young man in good health and CMV-seropositive.

The V call is TRBV27, the J call TRBJ2-7, with TRBD2 identical over 9 bases. The CDR3 loop spans 15 amino acids. The ends lost 6 bases at V and 4 bases at J; junction bases unmatched: 10. CDR1 and CDR2 (germline): MNHEY, SMNVEV (reference sequence). CDR3 in DNA: TGTGCCAGCAGCTTCGGGGCTAGCGGGGAATACGAGCAGTACTTC. Amino acid sequence: CASSFGASGEYEQYF.

The chain joins TRBV6-1 to TRBJ1-5; D is perhaps TRBD1 (6 bases). Germline V lookup: CDR1 MNHNS, CDR2 SASEGT. V was shortened by 2 bases and J by 8 bases, with 22 bases between the two germline ends. The CDR3 loop spans 17 amino acids. CDR3 bases: TGTGCCAGCAGTGAAACCGGCGGCGTTTTCACAGGGAAGCCCCAGCATTTT. Its translation: CASSETGGVFTGKPQHF.

The chain combines TRBV7-8 with TRBJ2-2, with a weak D call TRBD2 (5 bases). This CDR3 spans 14 amino acids. Trimming removed 2 bases at V and 6 bases at J, with 10 bases between. CDR1 is SGHVS, CDR2 FQNEAQ, per germline. The chain's CDR3 is CASSLRSGAGELFF. The CDR3 DNA reads as TGTGCCAGCAGCTTACGATCCGGGGCCGGGGAGCTGTTTTTT.

The chain carries TRBV4-2 and TRBJ2-5; D ambiguous. This CDR3 has 13 amino acids. Trimming removed 1 base from V and 5 bases from J, with 8 bases in between. Germline-derived CDR1 and CDR2 are LGHNA and YNFKEQ. The CDR3 is CASSQGAEETQYF. The CDR3 DNA sequence: TGTGCCAGCAGCCAAGGGGCAGAGGAGACCCAGTACTTC.

V usage is TRBV7-6 and J usage is TRBJ2-2; a possible D gene is TRBD2 (5 bases). Germline-derived CDR1 and CDR2 are SGHVS and FNYEAQ. This CDR3 spans 14 amino acids. The ends were cut back, 5 bases at V and 1 base at J, with 8 bases in the middle. CDR3 DNA sequence: TGTGCCAGCAGCCACGGGGTGAACACCGGGGAGCTGTTTTTT. Protein product: CASSHGVNTGELFF.

The gene calls are TRBV4-3 and TRBJ2-2; D unclear. The germline V and J ends were trimmed by 2 bases and 6 bases, with 13 bases remaining between them. From germline, CDR1 is LGHNA and CDR2 YSLEER. The CDR3 sequence is 15 residues long. CDR3 sequence (DNA): TGCGCCAGCAGCCAAAACAGAGATTGGGCCGGGGAGCTGTTTTTT. Protein sequence: CASSQNRDWAGELFF.

The chain carries TRBV2 and TRBJ2-3, with 12 bases that match TRBD2. The CDR3 contains 18 residues. The junction had 10 bases not matched to a gene; V was cut back by 4 bases and J by 2 bases. Germline CDR1 is SNHLY and CDR2 is FYNNEI. CDR3 bases: TGTGCCAGCAGTGCCCTAGCGGGGGGGTGGGAAAACACAGATACGCAGTATTTT. This sequence encodes CASSALAGGWENTDTQYF.